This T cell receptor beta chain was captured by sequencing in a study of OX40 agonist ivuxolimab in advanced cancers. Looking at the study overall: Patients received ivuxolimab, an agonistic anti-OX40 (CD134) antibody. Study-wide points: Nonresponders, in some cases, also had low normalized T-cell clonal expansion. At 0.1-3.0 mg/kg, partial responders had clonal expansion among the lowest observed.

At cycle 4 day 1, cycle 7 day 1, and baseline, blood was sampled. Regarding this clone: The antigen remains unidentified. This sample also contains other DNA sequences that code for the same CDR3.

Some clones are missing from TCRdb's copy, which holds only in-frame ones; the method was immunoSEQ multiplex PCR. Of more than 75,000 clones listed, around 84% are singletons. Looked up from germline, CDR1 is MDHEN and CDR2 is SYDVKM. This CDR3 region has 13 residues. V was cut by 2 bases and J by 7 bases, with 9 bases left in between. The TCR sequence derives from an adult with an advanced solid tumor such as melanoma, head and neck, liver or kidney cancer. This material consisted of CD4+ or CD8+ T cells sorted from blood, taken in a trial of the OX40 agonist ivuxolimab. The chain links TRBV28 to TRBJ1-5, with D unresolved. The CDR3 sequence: CASSLEGQQPQHF. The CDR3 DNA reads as TGTGCCAGCAGTTTAGAAGGTCAGCAGCCCCAGCATTTT.